The TCR beta chain described here comes from a study of PD-1 blockade in classical Hodgkin lymphoma (dated by TCRdb to the early 2020s). Broadly, across the study: Nivolumab dosing was 3 mg/kg intravenously every 2 weeks, continuing until either disease progression or unacceptable toxicity. The study used CyTOF and TCR beta sequencing to define a peripheral blood immune signature of response to PD-1 blockade in classical Hodgkin lymphoma. General conclusions and limits of the study: The study was limited to a single clinical trial cohort, and causes of repertoire differences, possibly disease activity or prior therapy, remained undefined. Trial patients achieving complete response had baseline diversity similar to newly diagnosed patients, whereas partial responders and progressors had significantly lower diversity. Diversity was lower in patients who began nivolumab less than 1 year after ASCT, so these patients were left out of later analyses to avoid confounding by immune reconstitution. Baseline TCR diversity was reported to be lower in newly diagnosed patients than in healthy donors, and even lower in relapsed/refractory patients. A significant rise by C4D1 was seen in CD4+ but not CD8+ TCR diversity (p=0.0027 vs p=0.16), with the rise being most apparent in complete responders (p=0.02).

Genomic DNA was extracted with the Qiagen DNeasy kit from unsorted PBMCs and from negatively selected CD4+ and CD8+ fractions. Using primers that anneal to V and J segments, immunoSEQ multiplex PCR amplified the TCR beta CDR3 regions. Amplification bias was minimized using a synthetic immune receptor repertoire, and residual bias was removed computationally after sequencing. In the original analysis: Custom Python scripts were used to quantify repertoire diversity as the Shannon entropy index. Unsorted, CD4+ and CD8+ repertoires were examined separately, except in combined analyses, for which CD4+ and CD8+ sequences were merged in silico. A clone was considered expanded if an increase in frequency of at least 2-fold after treatment relative to C1D1 was found, and a pseudocount of 0.5 was applied to clones undetected at baseline. Clones with 0 or 1 copy at C1D1 were classified as singleton clones, and clones with 2 or more copies were classified as non-singleton clones. Clones expanded in unsorted samples were assigned a CD4+, CD8+ or unknown annotation through matching of protein sequences in sorted samples from the same patient. Wilcoxon tests on paired samples were used to test diversity changes from C1D1 to C4D1. TCRdb mirrors the immuneACCESS table, restricted to in-frame sequences. Some clones are absent from its copies; in checked studies, under half trace to an unresolved V gene, and the reason for the others is unknown. D and trimming come from the DNA, and the V and J calls and clone size come from that table. The sample table lists about 50,000 clones, 65% to 80% of them with a count of one. Clones ranked in the top ten supply 9.5% to 15% of the sample.

At the junction V is shortened by 3 bases and J by 2 bases; bases outside the gene matches: 4. CDR1 and CDR2 were assigned from the germline V gene as LGHNA and YNFKEQ. Inclusive of the bounding cysteine and phenylalanine, the CDR3 is 17 residues long. CDR3 DNA is the only sequence kept; it has 51 bases, read in frame from the first base. This sample's time point label indicates: cycle 4 day 1 (C4D1), after less than 7 weeks of nivolumab. Relapse after autologous stem cell transplantation had occurred in all trial patients, and cohorts A, B and C were distinguished by prior brentuximab vedotin exposure. The trial cohort included 55 to 60 patients with relapsed/refractory classical Hodgkin lymphoma, and each patient had a best overall response of complete response, partial response or progressive disease. Single-agent nivolumab was administered to trial patients in the multi-cohort phase II CheckMate 205 trial. An independent review committee assessed best overall response using the 2007 International Working Group response criteria. Trial PBMCs were obtained immediately prior to nivolumab initiation (C1D1) and on therapy at cycle 2 day 1 and cycle 4 day 1. Peripheral blood was collected in 8 mL Vacutainer Cell Preparation Tubes, from which PBMCs were isolated by centrifugation and then cryopreserved.

Points on this clone: The clone's antigen remains unknown. No base quality information exists; no much larger clone differs at one position.

In this chain, TRBV4-2 is recombined with TRBJ2-1, with 13 middle bases fitting TRBD2. The origin of this receptor is a human donor with classical Hodgkin lymphoma. Sample: peripheral blood mononuclear cells (PBMCs), taken before the fourth cycle of nivolumab. The encoded CDR3 is CASSHPGTSGTYNEQFF. DNA sequence: TGTGCCAGCAGCCACCCCGGGACTAGCGGGACCTACAATGAGCAGTTCTTC.